The 11 T cell receptor beta chains below all came from one sample that was sequenced in a study of blood T cell repertoires in COVID-19. Sequenced by immunoSEQ multiplex PCR; TCRdb stores in-frame clones only, minus some. This sample has more than 150,000 clones, with nearly 80% found just once. The sequencing input was PBMCs or T cells enriched from blood (not recorded which). The origin of the receptors is a man in his 60s who had been exposed to COVID-19.

The chain joins TRBV3-1 (or the pseudogene TRBV3-2) to TRBJ2-3; D is possibly TRBD2 (6 bases). The V end was cut by 0 bases, the J end by 3 bases, with 13 bases between. Germline values: CDR1 LGHDT, CDR2 YNNKEL (reference sequence). The CDR3 has 16 amino acids. For the CDR3, the DNA is TGTGCCAGCAGCCAAGAGGCGGGCGGGACGACAGATACGCAGTATTTT. Protein: CASSQEAGGTTDTQYF.

The rearrangement joins TRBV30 to TRBJ1-3, with D possibly matching TRBD1 (6 bases). The ends were cut back, 0 bases at V and 6 bases at J, with 9 bases in the middle. CDR3 length: 13 amino acids. Germline V CDR1 and CDR2: GTSNPN, SVGIG (reference sequence). In DNA form, the CDR3 reads TGTGCCTGGAGTGTCCAGGGGACAAACACCATATATTTT. It codes for CAWSVQGTNTIYF.

The gene calls are TRBV28 and TRBJ2-1; 12 nucleotides line up with TRBD1. V was clipped by 5 bases and J by 8 bases; unmatched bases: 7. CDR1 MDHEN and CDR2 SYDVKM come from the germline V gene. The CDR3 length is 15 residues. This CDR3 is CASSGTGGIQHEQFF. In nucleotides, the CDR3 is TGTGCCAGCAGTGGGACAGGGGGCATCCAACATGAGCAGTTCTTC.

The chain is built from TRBV30 and TRBJ2-2; TRBD2 matches 13 bases. Germline V gene lookup returns CDR1 GTSNPN and CDR2 SVGIG (reference sequence). This CDR3 has 14 residues. After removal of 5 bases from V and 4 bases from J, the junction contained 1 base not matched to a gene. Written as DNA, the CDR3 is TGTGCCTGGCGACTAGCGGGAGGCACCGGGGAGCTGTTTTTT. Translating it yields CAWRLAGGTGELFF.

This clone turned up a few times. This sequence joins TRBV28 and TRBJ2-7; 8 positions match TRBD1. Losses at the gene ends were 6 bases for V and 2 bases for J; bases not matched to a gene: 6. The CDR3 length is 14 residues. CDR1 and CDR2 from the germline V gene are MDHEN and SYDVKM. The CDR3 DNA reads as TGTGCCAGCAGCCTCCGGGACAGGACCTACGAGCAGTACTTC. Translation: CASSLRDRTYEQYF.

J is TRBJ2-7 and V is TRBV5-1; no firm D call. Germline lookup yields CDR1 SGHRS and CDR2 YFSETQ. Trimming removed 4 bases at V and 0 bases at J, with 11 bases between. The CDR3 is 14 amino acids. CDR3 amino acids: CASSPTMISYEQYF. The CDR3 coding sequence is TGCGCCAGCAGCCCAACTATGATCTCCTACGAGCAGTACTTC. Combining the CDR3 with reference TRBV5-1 and TRBJ2-7 gives the whole variable domain KAGVTQTPRYLIKTRGQQVTLSCSPISGHRSVSWYQQTPGQGLQFLFEYFSETQRNKGNFPGRFSGRQFSNSRSEMNVSTLELGDSALYLCASSPTMISYEQYFGPGTRLTVT.

The chain carries TRBV6-5 and TRBJ2-7; 10 positions agree with TRBD2. The CDR3 spans 16 residues. V lost 2 bases, J lost 1 base, and 5 bases stayed unmatched. Looked up from germline, CDR1 is MNHEY and CDR2 is SVGAGI. Here the CDR3 DNA reads TGTGCCAGCAGTTACAGGACTAGCGGAAATTCCTACGAGCAGTACTTC. Encoded protein: CASSYRTSGNSYEQYF.

The chain combines TRBV2 with TRBJ1-1; a weak D match, TRBD1 (6 bases). Trimming pared 6 bases from V and 6 bases from J, leaving 14 bases between. The CDR3 spans 13 residues. Germline CDR1 SNHLY, CDR2 FYNNEI. CDR3 nucleotides: TGTGCCAGCAGGGAGACAGGAGTCCCTGAAGCTTTCTTT. Translated: CASRETGVPEAFF.

CDR3 region: CASSPRGVAGGSRKQYF. CDR3 DNA sequence: TGTGCCAGTAGTCCCCGCGGGGTAGCGGGAGGGTCCAGGAAGCAGTACTTC. This chain connects TRBV19 to TRBJ2-7, with 11 bases aligning to TRBD2. Trimming cost V 5 bases and J 8 bases; bases outside gene matches: 17. The length of the CDR3 is 17 residues. Looked up from germline, CDR1 is LNHDA and CDR2 is SQIVND (reference sequence). The whole variable domain, filled in from reference TRBV19 and TRBJ2-7, reads DGGITQSPKYLFRKEGQNVTLSCEQNLNHDAMYWYRQDPGQGLRLIYYSQIVNDFQKGDIAEGYSVSREKKESFPLTVTSAQKNPTAFYLCASSPRGVAGGSRKQYFGPGTRLTVT.

This clone was seen only once. The chain recombines TRBV6-2 or TRBV6-3 with TRBJ2-5; D ambiguous. The CDR3 sequence is 14 residues long. The germline V and J ends were trimmed by 2 bases and 0 bases, with 7 bases remaining between them. Germline CDR1 and CDR2: MNHEY and SVGEGT. CDR3 sequence reads: CASSYPDNQETQYF. The CDR3 DNA follows: TGTGCCAGCAGTTACCCCGACAACCAAGAGACCCAGTACTTC.

This clone was detected only a few times. The chain links TRBV5-1 to TRBJ2-7; 12 bases fit TRBD2. With 0 bases clipped from V and 1 base from J, the junction kept 2 bases outside the gene matches. Germline assignment: CDR1 SGHRS and CDR2 YFSETQ. The CDR3 has 16 amino acids. The CDR3 DNA reads as TGCGCCAGCAGCTTGGCCCTAGCGGGAGGGTCCTACGAGCAGTACTTC. Its translation: CASSLALAGGSYEQYF.